A selection of T cell receptor beta chains follows, all from one sample in a study of OX40 agonist ivuxolimab in advanced cancers. Clones were read by immunoSEQ multiplex PCR, and TCRdb kept only the in-frame ones, dropping some. This sample has roughly 66,000 clones, with around 86% found just once. The sequencing used CD4+ or CD8+ T cells sorted from blood, collected in a trial of the OX40 agonist ivuxolimab. All receptors derive from an adult with an advanced solid tumor such as melanoma, head and neck, liver or kidney cancer. Both conserved end residues are part of each CDR3. Each record gives: J gene, V gene, D gene, clone size, CDR3 DNA, CDR3 protein. The D gene is left open where the match is weak. Size is stated for part of the rows, as once, few or many counts, or as a class when the clone is expanded.

>TRBJ2-7|TRBV10-2|TRBD2|few
TGCGCCAGCAGGACTAGCGGTAGCTCCTACGAGCAGTACTTC
CASRTSGSSYEQYF
>TRBJ2-1|TRBV4-1|TRBD2|-
TGCGCCAGCAGCGGAGGGGGTGGAACTAGCGGGAGTATTAATGAGCAGTTCTTC
CASSGGGGTSGSINEQFF
>TRBJ1-2|TRBV5-6|TRBD1|-
TGTGCCAGCAGCTTGGACAGGGGAGTGACGAACTATGGCTACACCTTC
CASSLDRGVTNYGYTF
>TRBJ2-7|TRBV27|TRBD2|-
TGTGCCAGCAGTTGGGCTAGCGGGACGACGCTGTCGGCCGAGCAGTACTTC
CASSWASGTTLSAEQYF
>TRBJ2-1|TRBV11-2|TRBD2|-
TGTGCCAGCACCCCAATGGGAGGACTAGCGGGAGTGGACTACAATGAGCAGTTCTTC
CASTPMGGLAGVDYNEQFF
>TRBJ2-7|TRBV15|TRBD2|-
TGTGCCACCAGCAGAGTCCACGGGACTAGCGGGAGGTACGAGCAGTACTTC
CATSRVHGTSGRYEQYF
>TRBJ2-2|TRBV29-1|TRBD2|once
TGCAGCGTTTCCCCCTTCGGGACTAGCGGGCCCTCCACCGGGGAGCTGTTTTTT
CSVSPFGTSGPSTGELFF
>TRBJ1-2|TRBV28|-|-
TGTGCCAGCAGTTTAGTGGCACCTCCCGCATATGGCTACACCTTC
CASSLVAPPAYGYTF
>TRBJ2-2|TRBV19|TRBD2|-
TGTGCCAGTAGTCCGCGGACTAGCGGTGGGACCGGGGAGCTGTTTTTT
CASSPRTSGGTGELFF
>TRBJ1-2|TRBV5-4|-|-
TGTGCCAGCAGCTTGGGACAGGCCTTTGGGGACTATGGCTACACCTTC
CASSLGQAFGDYGYTF
>TRBJ1-1|TRBV7-2|-|-
TGTGCCAGCAGCTTACAGCTCTACACTGAAGCTTTCTTT
CASSLQLYTEAFF
>TRBJ2-5|TRBV7-2|-|-
TGTGCCAGCAGCCGGGCCTCGCCGGAGACCCAGTACTTC
CASSRASPETQYF
>TRBJ2-1|TRBV6-4|-|-
TGTGCCAGCAGCAGGGGAAGCTCCTACAATGAGCAGTTCTTC
CASSRGSSYNEQFF
>TRBJ2-1|TRBV29-1|-|-
TGCAGCGTTGAGACAGTGAGATTCCCCGGAGATGAGCAGTTCTTC
CSVETVRFPGDEQFF
>TRBJ2-7|TRBV11-3|-|few
TGTGCCAGCAGCTTAGACAGTTATGCCTTCCTAGGCGCCTACGAGCAGTACTTC
CASSLDSYAFLGAYEQYF
>TRBJ2-1|TRBV11-2|TRBD2|-
TGTGCCAGCAGCCAGGGGACTAGCGGGGCTATTCTTCTCTACAATGAGCAGTTCTTC
CASSQGTSGAILLYNEQFF
>TRBJ2-1|TRBV28|-|-
TGTGCCAGCACCCTACGGTATTACAATGAGCAGTTCTTC
CASTLRYYNEQFF
>TRBJ2-1|TRBV6-1|TRBD2|-
TGTGCCAGCAGTGAAGCCTTAGCGGGAGAGGGTAATGAGCAGTTCTTC
CASSEALAGEGNEQFF
>TRBJ1-5|TRBV6-5|-|-
TGTGCCAGTAACAGGGCTAATCAGCCCCAGCATTTT
CASNRANQPQHF
>TRBJ1-4|TRBV2|-|once
TGTGCCAGCAGTGTCCAAACGGGTGAAAAACTGTTTTTT
CASSVQTGEKLFF
>TRBJ2-3|TRBV11-2|TRBD2|once
TGTGCCAGCAGCAACCGACTAGCGGGAGATACGCAGTATTTT
CASSNRLAGDTQYF
>TRBJ2-3|TRBV7-9|TRBD2|-
TGTGCCAGCAGCTTAGTACTAGCGCCCTCAGATACGCAGTATTTT
CASSLVLAPSDTQYF
>TRBJ1-5|TRBV28|-|-
TGTGCCAGCAGGGGCAGTAGCAATCAGCCCCAGCATTTT
CASRGSSNQPQHF
>TRBJ2-7|TRBV5-6|-|-
TGTGCCAGCAGCTTGTTCTCCCCGGCCGGGCTCCACGAGCAGTACTTC
CASSLFSPAGLHEQYF
>TRBJ1-1|TRBV25-1|-|-
TGTGCCAGCAGTGAAGTAATTTTGGGGACAGAAGCTTTCTTT
CASSEVILGTEAFF
>TRBJ2-2|TRBV30|-|few
TGTGCCTGGAGTAAAAGGAGGCTTAACACCGGGGAGCTGTTTTTT
CAWSKRRLNTGELFF
>TRBJ1-4|TRBV12-5|-|-
TGTGCTAGTGGTTTGTACAGGGCTAATGAAAAACTGTTTTTT
CASGLYRANEKLFF
>TRBJ2-7|TRBV12-5|-|few
TGTGCTAGTGGTCCTGGGAGCTCCTACGAGCAGTACTTC
CASGPGSSYEQYF
>TRBJ2-3|TRBV29-1|TRBD1|-
TGCAGCGTTGGGGACAGGTACACAGATACGCAGTATTTT
CSVGDRYTDTQYF
>TRBJ2-3|TRBV9|TRBD2|-
TGTGCCAGCAGCACCTTCCCTAGCGGGAGGGACGTTGATACGCAGTATTTT
CASSTFPSGRDVDTQYF
>TRBJ2-7|TRBV18|TRBD2|few
TGTGCCAGCTCACCAGAGTCTAGCGGGAGTGGATACGAGCAGTACTTC
CASSPESSGSGYEQYF
>TRBJ2-1|TRBV6-6|TRBD2|-
TGTGCCAGCAGTTACAGCGGGAGGGCCTTAAGTGAGCAGTTCTTC
CASSYSGRALSEQFF
>TRBJ2-1|TRBV10-2|-|few
TGCGCCAGCAGCGAGGCCTACAATGAGCAGTTCTTC
CASSEAYNEQFF
>TRBJ2-5|TRBV10-2|-|-
TGCGCCAGCAGCGCACCTCCGGAGGATGGGACCCAGTACTTC
CASSAPPEDGTQYF
>TRBJ2-2|TRBV27|-|-
TGTGCCAGCAGTTTATGGGGTAGCGGCCTGACCGGGGAGCTGTTTTTT
CASSLWGSGLTGELFF
>TRBJ1-4|TRBV19|-|-
TGTGCCAGTAGTACCGGGGGGGGTAGTGAAAAACTGTTTTTT
CASSTGGGSEKLFF
>TRBJ1-1|TRBV11-2|-|once
TGTGCCAGCAGCTTAGCGAGTTTAGACAGGGAAGCTTTCTTT
CASSLASLDREAFF
>TRBJ2-1|TRBV6-5|-|-
TGTGCCAGCAGTTACGGAATGGGTGAGCAGTTCTTC
CASSYGMGEQFF
>TRBJ2-1|TRBV2|TRBD1|-
TGTGCCAGCACCGGACAAGACAGGGGCCTAAACAATGAGCAGTTCTTC
CASTGQDRGLNNEQFF
>TRBJ1-1|TRBV18|-|-
TGTGCCAGCTCACCAGATGCATTGAACACTGAAGCTTTCTTT
CASSPDALNTEAFF
>TRBJ1-5|TRBV7-9|-|-
TGTGCCAGCAGCTTTAGCAATCAGCCCCAGCATTTT
CASSFSNQPQHF